The 9 T cell receptor beta chains below come from one sample, sequenced in a study of early T cells in non-severe SARS-CoV-2 infection. TCRdb analysed the 5' RACE reads with MiXCR anew, one entry per CDR3 protein. The sample has more than 50,000 distinct CDR3 sequences, under 15% seen once. Source: whole blood, taken at baseline. The receptors here all came from an adult who was a healthcare worker with PCR-confirmed SARS-CoV-2 infection or an uninfected control (not recorded which).

The chain has TRBV11-2 and TRBJ2-1; D is perhaps TRBD1 (5 bases). This CDR3 has 13 residues. Per the germline V gene, CDR1 is SGHAT and CDR2 is FQNNGV. The V end was cut by 5 bases, the J end by 7 bases, with 12 bases between. This chain's CDR3 is CASSVGHSNEQFF. The CDR3 DNA reads TGTGCCAGCAGCGTCGGACATTCGAATGAGCAGTTCTTC.

This clonotype is classed as medium-sized. The chain uses TRBV25-1 and TRBJ1-4, with 7 bases that match TRBD1. CDR3 length equals 15 residues. With V trimmed by 5 bases and J by 5 bases, 8 bases remained unmatched. Germline lookup yields CDR1 MGHDK and CDR2 SYGVNS. CDR3 sequence: CASSRGTQGNEKLFF. Here the CDR3 DNA reads TGTGCCAGCAGTCGCGGTACACAGGGGAATGAAAAACTGTTTTTT.

This clonotype was seen ten or more times. The rearrangement joins TRBV7-3 to TRBJ2-3; 7 bases are shared with TRBD2. V trimming: 3 bases; J trimming: 5 bases; junction bases outside the gene matches: 2. This CDR3 region has 13 residues. The V gene's germline CDR1 is SGHTA and CDR2 FQGTGA. The CDR3 loop is CASSLREKDTQYF. The CDR3 coding sequence is TGTGCCAGCAGCTTGCGGGAGAAAGATACGCAGTATTTT.

This clonotype was seen many times. The chain employs TRBV12-3 or TRBV12-4 and TRBJ1-1; D is unclear. V was shortened by 4 bases and J by 2 bases, with 8 bases between the two germline ends. CDR3 size: 13 residues. Written as DNA, the CDR3 is TGTGCCAGCAGTTCAACGGCAAACACTGAAGCTTTCTTT. It specifies CASSSTANTEAFF.

The table lists this clonotype with a few counts. The genes are TRBV9 and TRBJ2-5; D is unclear. V dropped 2 bases and J dropped 5 bases, with 7 bases sitting between them. This CDR3 spans 12 amino acids. The germline V gene has CDR1 SGDLS and CDR2 YYNGEE. CDR3 bases: TGTGCCAGCAGCGTCGGTTTGGAGACCCAGTACTTC. This encodes CASSVGLETQYF.

This clonotype was observed a single time. The chain links TRBV20-1 to TRBJ2-1; 9 bases fit TRBD2. The CDR3 is 15 residues long. Germline V CDR1 and CDR2: DFQATT, SNEGSKA (reference sequence). Trimming removed 4 bases from V and 10 bases from J; junction bases left unmatched: 14. DNA for the CDR3: TGCAGTGCTAAACCGGGACTAGCTAATGGGGGGGAGCAGTTCTTC. This codes for CSAKPGLANGGEQFF.

The rearrangement uses TRBV18 and TRBJ2-7; D gene uncertain. V gave up 4 bases and J gave up 2 bases, with 9 bases separating them. The length of the CDR3 is 13 residues. Germline V gene sequence: CDR1 KGHSH, CDR2 LQKENI. CDR3: CASSLDGAYEQYF. The DNA of the CDR3 is TGTGCCAGCTCACTAGACGGTGCCTACGAGCAGTACTTC. Full variable domain (missing parts from reference TRBV18 and TRBJ2-7): NAGVMQNPRHLVRRRGQEARLRCSPMKGHSHVYWYRQLPEEGLKFMVYLQKENIIDESGMPKERFSAEFPKEGPSILRIQQVVRGDSAAYFCASSLDGAYEQYFGPGTRLTVT.

V usage is TRBV9 and J usage is TRBJ2-1; D unresolved. The CDR3 is 14 amino acids. CDR1 and CDR2 (germline): SGDLS, YYNGEE. Trimming pared 3 bases from V and 6 bases from J, leaving 13 bases between. This chain's CDR3 is CASSEHNLFNEQFF. CDR3 DNA: TGTGCCAGCAGCGAACATAACCTTTTCAATGAGCAGTTCTTC.

The V and J genes are TRBV5-1 and TRBJ2-7; 11 positions match TRBD1. This CDR3 is 15 amino acids long. V lost 4 bases, J lost 0 bases, and 3 bases stayed unmatched. CDR1 and CDR2 from the germline V gene are SGHRS and YFSETQ. In DNA form, the CDR3 reads TGCGCCAGCAGCATGGACAGGGGGCGCTCCTACGAGCAGTACTTC. This gives the protein CASSMDRGRSYEQYF.